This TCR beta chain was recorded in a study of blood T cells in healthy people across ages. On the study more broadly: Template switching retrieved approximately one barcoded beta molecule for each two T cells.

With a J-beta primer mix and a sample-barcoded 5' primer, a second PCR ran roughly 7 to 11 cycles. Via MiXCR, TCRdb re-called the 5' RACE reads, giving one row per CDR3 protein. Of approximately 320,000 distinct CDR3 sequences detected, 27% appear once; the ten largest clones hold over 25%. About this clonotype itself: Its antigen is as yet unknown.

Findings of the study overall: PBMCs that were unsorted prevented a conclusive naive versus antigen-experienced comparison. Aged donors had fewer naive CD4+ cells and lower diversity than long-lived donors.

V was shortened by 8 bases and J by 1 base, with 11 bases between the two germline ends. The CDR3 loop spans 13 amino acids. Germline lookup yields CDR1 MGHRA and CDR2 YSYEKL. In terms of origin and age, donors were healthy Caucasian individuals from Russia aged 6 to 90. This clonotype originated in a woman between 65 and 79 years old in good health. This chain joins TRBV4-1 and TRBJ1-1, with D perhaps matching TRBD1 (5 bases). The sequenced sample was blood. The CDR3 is CASGGAGNTEAFF. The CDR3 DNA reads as TGCGCCAGCGGGGGAGCGGGGAACACTGAAGCTTTCTTT.